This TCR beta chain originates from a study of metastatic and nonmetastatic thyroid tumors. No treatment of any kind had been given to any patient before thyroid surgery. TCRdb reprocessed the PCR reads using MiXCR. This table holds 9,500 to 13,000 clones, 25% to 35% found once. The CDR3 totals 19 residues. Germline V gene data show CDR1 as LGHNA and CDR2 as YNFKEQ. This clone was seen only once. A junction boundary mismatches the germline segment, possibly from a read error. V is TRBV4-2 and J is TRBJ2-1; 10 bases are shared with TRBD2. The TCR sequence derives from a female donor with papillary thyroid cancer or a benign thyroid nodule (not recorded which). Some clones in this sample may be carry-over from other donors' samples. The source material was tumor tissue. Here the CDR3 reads CASIPRLAGGGSSYNEHFF. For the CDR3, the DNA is TGTGCCAGCATCCCCCGACTAGCGGGTGGGGGGAGCTCCTACAATGAGCATTTCTTC.